This entry features one T cell receptor beta chain sequence. Its antigen remains unidentified. Per germline, CDR1 SQVTM and CDR2 ANQGSEA. CDR3 length equals 12 residues. V dropped 6 bases and J dropped 3 bases, with 12 bases sitting between them. This sample is part of a study of regulatory T cells in long-lasting Graves disease. Overall study findings and caveats: Preferential use of TRBV28, TRBJ1-2 and TRBJ2-5 was seen in persistent disease. TCR diversity in persistent Graves' patients was below that of newly diagnosed ones.

Researchers made TCR beta libraries by using iRepertoire HTBI primers and running Arm-PCR on CDR3 regions. In the source study's methods: Among the samples, under 70 TRBV and 14 TRBJ segments were identified. TCRdb redid the calling of the multiplex PCR reads with MiXCR, one entry per CDR3 protein. Here the V and J calls rest on TCRdb's processing, not on the authors' analysis. The sample contains a few hundred thousand distinct CDR3 sequences, 20% to 25% of which appear only once. Regarding time point: persistent/refractory GD, antithyroid drugs over 5 years with positive TRAb. Preparation of the TCR library used RNA extracted from PBMCs. EDTA tubes collected 7.5 to 9.5 milliliters of peripheral blood.

V gene TRBV29-1 combines with J gene TRBJ2-7; D ambiguous. Sequenced material: peripheral blood mononuclear cells (PBMCs), taken when the disease was refractory, from a patient treated with antithyroid drugs. The receptor was derived from a female donor with Graves disease. The DNA of the CDR3 is TGCAGCGTCCACGGGTCCTACTACGAGCAGTACTTC. Amino acids: CSVHGSYYEQYF.